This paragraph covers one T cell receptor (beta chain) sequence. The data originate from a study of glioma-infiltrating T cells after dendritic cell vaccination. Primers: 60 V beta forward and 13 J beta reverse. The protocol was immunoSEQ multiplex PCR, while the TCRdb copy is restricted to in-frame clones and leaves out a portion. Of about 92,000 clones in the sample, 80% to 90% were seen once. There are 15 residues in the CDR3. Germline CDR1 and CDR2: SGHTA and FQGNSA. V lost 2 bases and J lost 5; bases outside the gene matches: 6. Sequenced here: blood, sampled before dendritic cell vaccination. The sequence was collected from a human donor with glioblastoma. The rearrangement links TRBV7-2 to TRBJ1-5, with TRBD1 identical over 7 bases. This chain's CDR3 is CASSLKDRVDQPQHF. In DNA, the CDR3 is TGTGCCAGCAGCTTAAAAGACAGGGTTGATCAGCCCCAGCATTTT. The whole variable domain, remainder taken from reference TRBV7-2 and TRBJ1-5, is GAGVSQSPSNKVTEKGKDVELRCDPISGHTALYWYRQSLGQGLEFLIYFQGNSAPDKSGLPSDRFSAERTGGSVSTLTIQRTQQEDSAVYLCASSLKDRVDQPQHFGDGTRLSIL.